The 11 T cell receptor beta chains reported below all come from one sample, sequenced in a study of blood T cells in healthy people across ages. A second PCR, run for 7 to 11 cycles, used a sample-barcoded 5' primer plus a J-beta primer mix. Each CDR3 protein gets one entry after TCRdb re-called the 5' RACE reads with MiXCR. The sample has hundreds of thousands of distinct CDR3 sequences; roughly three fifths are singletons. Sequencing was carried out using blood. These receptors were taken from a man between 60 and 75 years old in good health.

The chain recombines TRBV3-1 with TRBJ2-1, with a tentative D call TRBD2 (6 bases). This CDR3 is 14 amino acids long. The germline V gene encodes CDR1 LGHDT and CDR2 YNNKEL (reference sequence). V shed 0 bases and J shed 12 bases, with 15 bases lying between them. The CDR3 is CASSQDLAGRRQFF. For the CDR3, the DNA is TGTGCCAGCAGCCAAGATCTGGCGGGGAGGAGGCAGTTCTTC.

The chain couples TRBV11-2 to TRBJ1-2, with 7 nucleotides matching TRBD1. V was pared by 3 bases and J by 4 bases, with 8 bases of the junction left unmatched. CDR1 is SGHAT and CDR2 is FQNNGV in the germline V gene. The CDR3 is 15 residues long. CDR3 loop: CASSFTGDGSYGYTF. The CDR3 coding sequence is TGTGCCAGCAGCTTTACAGGGGACGGGTCCTATGGCTACACCTTC.

The CDR3: CSVARQPQETQYF. CDR3 nucleotides: TGCAGCGTTGCGCGACAGCCTCAAGAGACCCAGTACTTC. This chain links TRBV29-1 with TRBJ2-5, with a possible D match to TRBD1 (5 bases). CDR1 is SQVTM and CDR2 is ANQGSEA in the germline V gene. Deletions cut 4 bases from V and 2 bases from J, with 11 bases between. CDR3 size: 13 residues.

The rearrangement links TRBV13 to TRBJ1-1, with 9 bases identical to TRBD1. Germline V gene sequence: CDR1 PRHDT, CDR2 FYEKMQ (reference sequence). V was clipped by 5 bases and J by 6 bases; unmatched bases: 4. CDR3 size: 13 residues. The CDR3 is CASSRRTGAEAFF. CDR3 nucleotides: TGTGCCAGCAGCCGTAGGACAGGGGCTGAAGCTTTCTTT.

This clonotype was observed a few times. CDR3 region: CASSFNPDSHSPLHF. CDR3 bases: TGTGCCAGCAGCTTTAACCCGGACAGCCATTCACCCCTCCACTTT. The J gene is TRBJ1-6, the V gene TRBV3-1, with a tentative D call TRBD1 (6 bases). CDR1 is LGHDT and CDR2 is YNNKEL in the germline V gene (reference sequence). V was clipped by 5 bases and J by 8 bases, with 16 bases between them. The CDR3 has 15 amino acids.

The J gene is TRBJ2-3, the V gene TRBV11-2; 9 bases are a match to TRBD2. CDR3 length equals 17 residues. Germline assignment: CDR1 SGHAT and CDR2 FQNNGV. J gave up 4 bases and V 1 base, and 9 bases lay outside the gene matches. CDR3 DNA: TGTGCCAGCAGCTTAGGGGTATTAGCGGGGGTCGCAGATACGCAGTATTTT. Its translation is CASSLGVLAGVADTQYF.

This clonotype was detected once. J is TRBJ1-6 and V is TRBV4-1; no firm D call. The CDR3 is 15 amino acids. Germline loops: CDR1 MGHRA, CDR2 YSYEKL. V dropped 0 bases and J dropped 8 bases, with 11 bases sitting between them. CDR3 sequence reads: CASSQDVNSYSPLHF. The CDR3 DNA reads TGCGCCAGCAGCCAAGATGTGAACAGCTATTCACCCCTCCACTTT.

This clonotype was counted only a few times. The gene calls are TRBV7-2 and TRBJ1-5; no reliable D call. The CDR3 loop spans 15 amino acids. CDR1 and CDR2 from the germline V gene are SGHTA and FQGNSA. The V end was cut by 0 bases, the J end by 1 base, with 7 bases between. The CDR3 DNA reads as TGTGCCAGCAGCTTAGCGTTACAAAGCAATCAGCCCCAGCATTTT. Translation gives CASSLALQSNQPQHF.

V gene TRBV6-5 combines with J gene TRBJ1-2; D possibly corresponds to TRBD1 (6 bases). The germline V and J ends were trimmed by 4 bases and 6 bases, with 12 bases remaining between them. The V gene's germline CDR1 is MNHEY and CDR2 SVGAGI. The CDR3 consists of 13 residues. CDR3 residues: CASSLSGQNGYTF. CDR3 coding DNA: TGTGCCAGCAGTTTAAGTGGACAGAATGGCTACACCTTC.

The CDR3 DNA reads as TGCGCCAGCAGCCAAGCGCCCGTACTAGCGGGGGGGCGAGAGACCCAGTACTTC. Protein product: CASSQAPVLAGGRETQYF. The chain uses TRBV4-1 and TRBJ2-5; 13 nucleotides match TRBD2. The CDR3 is made up of 18 amino acids. CDR1 is MGHRA, CDR2 YSYEKL, per germline. V lost 1 base, J lost 4 bases, and 9 bases stayed unmatched.

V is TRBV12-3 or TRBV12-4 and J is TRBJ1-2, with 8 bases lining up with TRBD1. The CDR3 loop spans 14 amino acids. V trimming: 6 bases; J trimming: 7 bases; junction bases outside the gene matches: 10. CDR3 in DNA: TGTGCCAGCAGCCTCTCGGGACAGGCTCGTGGCTACACCTTC. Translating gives CASSLSGQARGYTF.